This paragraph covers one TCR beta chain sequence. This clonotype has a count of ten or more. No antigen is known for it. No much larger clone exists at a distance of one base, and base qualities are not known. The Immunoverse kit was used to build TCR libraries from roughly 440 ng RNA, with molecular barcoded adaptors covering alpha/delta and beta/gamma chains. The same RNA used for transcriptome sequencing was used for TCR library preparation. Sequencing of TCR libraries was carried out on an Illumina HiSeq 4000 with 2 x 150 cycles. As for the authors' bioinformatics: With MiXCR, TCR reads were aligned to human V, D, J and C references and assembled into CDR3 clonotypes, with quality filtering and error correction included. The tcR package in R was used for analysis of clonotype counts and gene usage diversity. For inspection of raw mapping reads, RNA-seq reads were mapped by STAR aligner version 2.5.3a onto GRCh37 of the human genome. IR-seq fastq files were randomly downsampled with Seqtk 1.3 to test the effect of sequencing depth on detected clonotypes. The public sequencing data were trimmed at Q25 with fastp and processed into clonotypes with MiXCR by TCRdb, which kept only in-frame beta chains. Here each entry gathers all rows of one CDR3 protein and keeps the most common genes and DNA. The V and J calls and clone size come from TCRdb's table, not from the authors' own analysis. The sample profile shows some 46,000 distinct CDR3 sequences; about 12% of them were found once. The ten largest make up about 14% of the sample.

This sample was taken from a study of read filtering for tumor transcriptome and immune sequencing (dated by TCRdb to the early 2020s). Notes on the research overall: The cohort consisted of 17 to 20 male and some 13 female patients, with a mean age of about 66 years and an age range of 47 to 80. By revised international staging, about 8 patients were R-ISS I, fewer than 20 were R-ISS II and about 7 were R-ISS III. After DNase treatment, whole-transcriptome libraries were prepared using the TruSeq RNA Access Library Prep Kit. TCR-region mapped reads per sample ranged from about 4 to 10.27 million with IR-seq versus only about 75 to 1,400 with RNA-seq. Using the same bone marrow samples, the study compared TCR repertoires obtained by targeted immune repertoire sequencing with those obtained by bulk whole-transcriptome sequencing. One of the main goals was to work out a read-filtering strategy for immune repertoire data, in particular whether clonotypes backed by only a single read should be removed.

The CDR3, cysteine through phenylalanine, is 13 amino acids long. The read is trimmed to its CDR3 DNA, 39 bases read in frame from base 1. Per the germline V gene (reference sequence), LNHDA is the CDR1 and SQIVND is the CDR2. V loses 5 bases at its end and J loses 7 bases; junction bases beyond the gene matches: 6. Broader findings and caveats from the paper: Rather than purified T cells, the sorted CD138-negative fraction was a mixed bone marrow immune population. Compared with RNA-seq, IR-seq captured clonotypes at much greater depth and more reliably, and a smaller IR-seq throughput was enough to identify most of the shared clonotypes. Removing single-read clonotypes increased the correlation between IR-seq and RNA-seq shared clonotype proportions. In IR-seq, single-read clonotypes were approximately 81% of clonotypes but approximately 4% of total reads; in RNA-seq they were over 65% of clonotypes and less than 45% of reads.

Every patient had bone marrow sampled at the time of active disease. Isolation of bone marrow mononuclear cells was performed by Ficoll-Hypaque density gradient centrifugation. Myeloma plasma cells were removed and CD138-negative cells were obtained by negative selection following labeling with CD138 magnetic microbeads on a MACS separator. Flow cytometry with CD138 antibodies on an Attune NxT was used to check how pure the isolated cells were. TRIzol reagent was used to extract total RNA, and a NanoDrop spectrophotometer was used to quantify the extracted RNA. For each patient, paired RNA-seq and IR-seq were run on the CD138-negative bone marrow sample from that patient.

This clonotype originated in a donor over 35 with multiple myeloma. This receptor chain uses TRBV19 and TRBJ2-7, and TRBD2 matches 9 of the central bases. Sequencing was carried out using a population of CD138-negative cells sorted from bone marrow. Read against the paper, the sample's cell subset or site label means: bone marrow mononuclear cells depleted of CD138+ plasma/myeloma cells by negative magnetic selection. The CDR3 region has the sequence CASSGTSRWEQYF. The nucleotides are TGTGCCAGTAGTGGGACTAGCCGGTGGGAGCAGTACTTC.